This T cell receptor (beta chain) was recorded in a study of OX40 agonist ivuxolimab in advanced cancers. On the study more broadly: Patients assigned to dose escalation were diagnosed with hepatocellular carcinoma, melanoma, renal cell or head and neck cancer.

As to this clone: Its antigen remains unidentified.

Method: immunoSEQ multiplex PCR; TCRdb's copy keeps in-frame clones and lacks some. The table has fewer than 90,000 clones, roughly 85% seen once. CDR3 length: 15 amino acids. Unmatched junction bases numbered 4, after V lost 3 bases and J lost 3 bases. CDR1 is LNHDA, CDR2 SQIVND, per germline (reference sequence). Study-wide points: CD4+ and CD8+ T cells in blood underwent clonal expansion by week 6 at 0.1 to 3.0 mg/kg.

This receptor was obtained from an adult with an advanced solid tumor such as melanoma, head and neck, liver or kidney cancer. The rearrangement uses TRBV19 and TRBJ1-4, with 7 bases lining up with TRBD1. Sample: CD4+ or CD8+ T cells sorted from blood, taken in a trial of the OX40 agonist ivuxolimab. CDR3 amino acids: CASSIGTVSNEKLFF. CDR3 coding DNA: TGTGCCAGTAGTATTGGGACAGTCTCTAATGAAAAACTGTTTTTT.